A single count supports the clone carrying this T cell receptor beta chain. The sample is drawn from a study of shared clonotypes between healthy human individuals. The authors ran the assay at deep level. Original analysis: In the immunoSEQ data, sequences were junction-only and lacked quality scores, so filtering differed. Sequencing was performed with immunoSEQ multiplex PCR; in TCRdb, only in-frame clones are kept and a portion is missing. Clonal size and the V and J genes are those of that table, whereas D and trimming came from the DNA. There are a few million clones in the sample; approximately 94% occur only once, and more than 0.12% lies in the top ten. Everyone who donated was a Caucasian adult who lived in Nashville, Tennessee. Splitting the CD4+ cells yielded a CD45RA+ naive subset and a CD45RA-negative memory subset. The CDR3 consists of 12 residues. V was pared by 1 base and J by 5 bases, with 6 bases between. Germline loops: CDR1 SGHDT, CDR2 YYEEEE.

The receptor was isolated from a man aged 18 to 29 in good health. V and J are TRBV5-6 and TRBJ1-2, with D hard to call. The sequencing sample was made of naive CD4+ T cells sorted from blood. Subset reported: CD45RA+ positively selected. CDR3 region: CASSLSNYGYTF. The CDR3 nucleotides read TGTGCCAGCAGCTTGAGTAATTATGGCTACACCTTC. The full variable domain, in which reference TRBV5-6 and TRBJ1-2 provide the parts outside the CDR3, is DAGVTQSPTHLIKTRGQQVTLRCSPKSGHDTVSWYQQALGQGPQFIFQYYEEEERQRGNFPDRFSGHQFPNYSSELNVNALLLGDSALYLCASSLSNYGYTFGSGTRLTVV.